The 14 T cell receptor beta chains below were found in one sample sequenced in a study of T cell repertoires in cytomegalovirus infection. Which antigens these TCRs recognize remains unknown. TCRdb used MiXCR to reprocess the reads, holding one entry per CDR3 protein. The repertoire holds 380,000 or so distinct CDR3 sequences, roughly 36% seen once, with roughly 13% in the top ten. The source material was cultured PBMCs, sampled from culture after CMV antigen stimulation. These TCRs come from a human donor in good health (CMV status not recorded). Some clones in this sample may be carry-over from other donors' samples.

V gene TRBV20-1 combines with J gene TRBJ2-7; the D gene could be TRBD1 or TRBD2 (5 bases each). The germline V gene has CDR1 DFQATT and CDR2 SNEGSKA (reference sequence). With 4 bases removed from V and 3 bases from J, the gap between germline ends came to 13 bases. The CDR3 has 13 amino acids. CDR3 sequence: CSATRDGNYEQYF. CDR3 in DNA: TGCAGTGCTACCAGGGACGGCAACTACGAGCAGTACTTC.

This clonotype turned up a few times. The chain links TRBV29-1 to TRBJ1-4; possible D gene TRBD1, 5 bases. The CDR3 runs 13 residues. CDR1 is SQVTM and CDR2 is ANQGSEA in the germline V gene. With 2 bases removed from V and 8 bases from J, the gap between germline ends came to 12 bases. For the CDR3, the DNA is TGCAGCGTTGAAAGTCCAGGGTACGAAAAACTGTTTTTT. This codes for CSVESPGYEKLFF.

The rearrangement joins TRBV10-3 to TRBJ2-7, with D tentatively TRBD1 (5 bases). V gave up 6 bases and J gave up 4 bases, with 16 bases separating them. CDR1 is ENHRY, CDR2 SYGVKD, per germline. This CDR3 has 14 residues. The CDR3 loop reads CAIRTDTKSYEQYF. In nucleotides, the CDR3 is TGTGCCATCAGGACGGACACCAAAAGTTACGAGCAGTACTTC.

The chain combines TRBV28 with TRBJ2-3, with TRBD1 matching 10 bases. This CDR3 comprises 16 residues. CDR1 and CDR2 (germline): MDHEN, SYDVKM. The V segment lost 5 bases and the J segment 4 bases; nucleotides outside the gene matches: 9. The DNA of the CDR3 is TGTGCCAGCAGTCGGGGCGGGACAGGGGCCCCAGATACGCAGTATTTT. Its translation is CASSRGGTGAPDTQYF.

This clonotype has a handful of counts. The chain combines TRBV27 with TRBJ2-7, with 11 bases that match TRBD2. The CDR3 totals 14 residues. The V and J ends lost 4 bases and 6 bases, in that order; junction bases with no gene match: 5. The germline V gene has CDR1 MNHEY and CDR2 SMNVEV (reference sequence). The chain's CDR3 is CASSSTSGSFEQYF. The CDR3 coding sequence is TGTGCCAGCAGTTCTACTAGCGGGAGCTTCGAGCAGTACTTC.

This clonotype came up a few times. This chain connects TRBV7-9 to TRBJ1-6; the match to TRBD1 covers 8 bases. In germline, CDR1 is SEHNR, CDR2 FQNEAQ (reference sequence). After removal of 5 bases from V and 11 bases from J, the junction contained 14 bases not matched to a gene. The CDR3 is 16 amino acids. The CDR3 DNA follows: TGTGCCAGCAGCCACTTGGACAGGGCATTGGCCGCACCCCTCCACTTT. Its protein product is CASSHLDRALAAPLHF.

This clonotype was detected only a few times. The chain employs TRBV7-2 and TRBJ2-5, with 8 bases that match TRBD1. Germline V lookup: CDR1 SGHTA, CDR2 FQGNSA. The CDR3 covers 15 residues. Trimming at V came to 3 bases and at J to 5 bases, leaving 8 bases not matched to a gene. CDR3: CASSLYNTGGETQYF. The CDR3 DNA reads TGTGCCAGCAGCTTGTATAATACAGGGGGGGAGACCCAGTACTTC.

The V call is TRBV30, the J call TRBJ1-1; D is perhaps TRBD1 (6 bases). This CDR3 region has 13 residues. The V end lost 3 bases, the J end lost 0 bases, and 8 bases lay between the germline ends. From germline, CDR1 is GTSNPN and CDR2 SVGIG (reference sequence). The CDR3 sequence: CAWRTGMNTEAFF. CDR3 nucleotide sequence: TGTGCCTGGAGGACAGGCATGAACACTGAAGCTTTCTTT.

The chain has TRBV2 and TRBJ2-1, with 7 bases that match TRBD1. J gave up 8 bases and V 1 base, and 5 bases lay outside the gene matches. Per the germline V gene, CDR1 is SNHLY and CDR2 is FYNNEI. The CDR3 covers 14 residues. CDR3 in DNA: TGTGCCAGCAGTGAAGTGCGGCAGGGGGATGAGCAGTTCTTC. Amino acid sequence: CASSEVRQGDEQFF.

About this clonotype: One junction end does not reproduce the germline sequence, and a read error may be involved. This sequence joins TRBV28 and TRBJ1-1; no firm D call. The CDR3 contains 12 residues. Germline-derived CDR1 and CDR2 are MDHEN and SYDVKM. The CDR3 DNA reads TGTGCCAGCAGTTCAGCAGAAATGAGTAGAGGTTTT. It yields the protein CASSSAEMSRGF.

This clonotype was seen only a few times. CDR3: CSVEGGTGATNEKLFF. The CDR3 nucleotides read TGCAGCGTTGAAGGAGGGACAGGGGCAACTAATGAAAAACTGTTTTTT. The V call is TRBV29-1, the J call TRBJ1-4, with 10 bases aligning to TRBD1. The CDR3 spans 16 residues. The V segment lost 1 base and the J segment 0 bases; nucleotides outside the gene matches: 2. Germline assignment: CDR1 SQVTM and CDR2 ANQGSEA.

The chain combines TRBV4-1 with TRBJ1-2; possible D gene TRBD1, 6 bases. Germline CDR1 reads MGHRA; CDR2 reads YSYEKL. The CDR3 is 15 amino acids. Trimming shortened V by 1 base and J by 2 bases, and 11 bases separated the two germline ends. CDR3 DNA: TGCGCCAGCAGCCAAGGAGCGACAGGAAACTATGGCTACACCTTC. Translating it yields CASSQGATGNYGYTF.

This clonotype was seen more than once but under ten times. The chain joins TRBV29-1 to TRBJ2-1; 9 positions match TRBD2. The V gene's germline CDR1 is SQVTM and CDR2 ANQGSEA. The CDR3 totals 13 residues. J gave up 2 bases and V 8 bases, and 4 bases lay outside the gene matches. The CDR3 coding sequence is TGCAGCTGCGGGGGGGCAACCTACAATGAGCAGTTCTTC. This gives the protein CSCGGATYNEQFF.

Ten or more counts support this clonotype. The gene calls are TRBV7-2 and TRBJ1-2; D is ambiguous. Deletions cut 1 base from V and 0 bases from J, with 6 bases between. This CDR3 contains 14 residues. Germline V lookup: CDR1 SGHTA, CDR2 FQGNSA. CDR3: CASSLGATNYGYTF. CDR3 coding DNA: TGTGCCAGCAGCTTAGGGGCAACTAACTATGGCTACACCTTC.